These T cell receptor beta chains were read from a single sample in a study of blood T cell repertoires in COVID-19. Repertoires were generated with immunoSEQ multiplex PCR, while TCRdb's copy carries only in-frame clones and drops some. The table has 250,000 to 300,000 clones, around nine tenths seen once. The source material was peripheral blood. These receptors were collected from a woman in her twenties or thirties with COVID-19, enrolled during active disease. CDR3s include the opening cysteine and the closing phenylalanine or tryptophan. The D gene is left open where the match is weak. Clone size appears in some rows only: once, few, many, or a class for an expanded clone.

j_gene: TRBJ2-7; d_gene: .; abundance: .; v_gene: TRBV27; CDR3aa: CASSLMSGGSYEQYF; CDR3nt: TGTGCCAGCAGTTTAATGTCTGGAGGGTCCTACGAGCAGTACTTC
j_gene: TRBJ2-2; d_gene: TRBD1; abundance: once; v_gene: TRBV7-9; CDR3aa: CASSYPGTGLTGELFF; CDR3nt: TGTGCCAGCAGCTACCCCGGGACAGGGTTGACCGGGGAGCTGTTTTTT
j_gene: TRBJ2-1; d_gene: .; abundance: .; v_gene: TRBV4-1; CDR3aa: CASSETTSREQFF; CDR3nt: TGCGCCAGCAGCGAGACTACCTCCAGAGAGCAGTTCTTC
j_gene: TRBJ1-3; d_gene: TRBD1; abundance: .; v_gene: TRBV19; CDR3aa: CASTTGTGPGNTIYF; CDR3nt: TGTGCCAGTACCACCGGGACAGGGCCTGGAAACACCATATATTTT
j_gene: TRBJ1-2; d_gene: .; abundance: .; v_gene: TRBV19; CDR3aa: CASSFKPQGSGYTF; CDR3nt: TGTGCCAGTAGTTTCAAGCCACAGGGATCTGGCTACACCTTC
j_gene: TRBJ2-1; d_gene: .; abundance: .; v_gene: TRBV30; CDR3aa: CAWSGVGEQFF; CDR3nt: TGTGCCTGGTCCGGGGTGGGGGAGCAGTTCTTC
j_gene: TRBJ2-7; d_gene: TRBD2; abundance: .; v_gene: TRBV5-5; CDR3aa: CASSLGLAGAMNEQYF; CDR3nt: TGTGCCAGCAGCTTAGGACTAGCGGGAGCAATGAACGAGCAGTACTTC
j_gene: TRBJ1-2; d_gene: .; abundance: .; v_gene: TRBV30; CDR3aa: CAWSVGEGSYGYTF; CDR3nt: TGTGCCTGGAGTGTGGGGGAGGGTTCCTATGGCTACACCTTC
j_gene: TRBJ1-1; d_gene: .; abundance: .; v_gene: TRBV19; CDR3aa: CASSIDPRGNTEAFF; CDR3nt: TGTGCCAGTAGTATAGATCCCAGGGGGAACACTGAAGCTTTCTTT
j_gene: TRBJ2-7; d_gene: TRBD2; abundance: .; v_gene: TRBV10-2; CDR3aa: CASSEFASGLYEQYF; CDR3nt: TGCGCCAGCAGTGAGTTCGCTAGCGGTTTATACGAGCAGTACTTC
j_gene: TRBJ2-2; d_gene: .; abundance: .; v_gene: TRBV12-3/TRBV12-4; CDR3aa: CASSSVGELFF; CDR3nt: TGTGCCAGCAGTTCGGTCGGGGAGCTGTTTTTT
j_gene: TRBJ2-1; d_gene: TRBD2; abundance: .; v_gene: TRBV3-1/TRBV3-2; CDR3aa: CASSPGLAGNEQFF; CDR3nt: TGTGCCAGCAGCCCTGGACTAGCGGGCAATGAGCAGTTCTTC
j_gene: TRBJ2-7; d_gene: TRBD1; abundance: .; v_gene: TRBV5-6; CDR3aa: CASSGGTGDISYEQYF; CDR3nt: TGTGCCAGCAGCGGGGGGACAGGGGACATATCCTACGAGCAGTACTTC
j_gene: TRBJ2-1; d_gene: .; abundance: .; v_gene: TRBV5-5; CDR3aa: CASSLGTNNEQFF; CDR3nt: TGTGCCAGCAGCTTGGGAACTAACAATGAGCAGTTCTTC